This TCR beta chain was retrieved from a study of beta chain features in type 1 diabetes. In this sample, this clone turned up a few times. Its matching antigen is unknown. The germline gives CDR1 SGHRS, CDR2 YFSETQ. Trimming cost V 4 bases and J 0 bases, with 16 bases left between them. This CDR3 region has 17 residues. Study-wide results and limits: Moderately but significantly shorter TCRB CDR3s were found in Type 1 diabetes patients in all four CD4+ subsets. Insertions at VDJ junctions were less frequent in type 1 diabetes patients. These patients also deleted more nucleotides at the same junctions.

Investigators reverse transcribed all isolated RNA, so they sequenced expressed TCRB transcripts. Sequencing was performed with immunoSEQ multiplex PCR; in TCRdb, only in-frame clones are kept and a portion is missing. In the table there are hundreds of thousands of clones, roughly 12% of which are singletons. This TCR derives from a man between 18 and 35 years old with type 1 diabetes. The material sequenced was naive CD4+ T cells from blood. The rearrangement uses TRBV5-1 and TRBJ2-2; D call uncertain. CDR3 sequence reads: CASSPRWFAANTGELFF. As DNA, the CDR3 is TGCGCCAGCAGCCCCCGTTGGTTCGCCGCGAACACCGGGGAGCTGTTTTTT.